This T cell receptor (beta chain) was sequenced during a study of blood T cells in healthy people across ages. This clonotype was seen a few times. CDR3 length equals 14 residues. In germline, CDR1 is MDHEN, CDR2 SYDVKM. J gave up 6 bases and V 6 bases, and 8 bases lay outside the gene matches. It was with a sample-barcoded 5' primer and a J-beta primer mix that a second PCR of about 6 to 12 cycles was run. From the 5' RACE reads, TCRdb called clonotypes with MiXCR, one entry per CDR3 protein. Altogether roughly 1,100,000 distinct CDR3 sequences are present, about 23% being singletons, with the ten largest covering 0.65% to 0.95%. These data are also associated with another study on T cells of mothers and their children. That study reports: Researchers report slightly higher, though non-significant, overlap in related mother-child pairs than in unrelated pairs.

The clonotype was recovered from a girl aged 2 to 10 in good health. The sequenced material came from blood. V is TRBV28 and J is TRBJ2-4, with 7 nucleotides matching TRBD1. CDR3 sequence: CASSPITGVNIQYF. In nucleotides, the CDR3 is TGTGCCAGCAGCCCCATCACAGGGGTAAACATTCAGTACTTC.